Listed below are T cell receptor beta chains from one sample, sequenced in a study of patients and donors after allogeneic stem cell transplantation. TCRdb re-called the RT-PCR reads with MiXCR, one entry per CDR3 protein. The table lists about 210,000 distinct CDR3 sequences, around two fifths of them singletons, with roughly 12% in the top ten. The sequenced material came from blood, either unsorted or a sorted T cell fraction (not recorded which). The receptors come from a human donor who was either an allogeneic HSCT recipient or a stem cell or donor lymphocyte infusion donor (not recorded which). It is not recorded whose cells these are; they may come from a transplant donor. CDR3s include the opening cysteine and the closing phenylalanine or tryptophan. The D gene is left open where the match is weak. Expanded clones get a size class; other rows say once, few or many, or leave the size out.

J: TRBJ1-3; D: NA; V: TRBV20-1; size: few; CDR3: CSALDEGYGNTIYF; DNA: TGCAGTGCCTTGGACGAAGGGTATGGAAACACCATATATTTT
J: TRBJ2-3; D: TRBD2; V: TRBV12-3/TRBV12-4; size: few; CDR3: CASSPTSGGRDTQYF; DNA: TGTGCCAGCAGTCCCACTAGCGGGGGGAGAGATACGCAGTATTTT
J: TRBJ2-2; D: NA; V: TRBV5-1; size: NA; CDR3: CASSFDLASGELFF; DNA: TGCGCCAGCAGCTTTGATTTGGCATCCGGGGAGCTGTTTTTT
J: TRBJ1-6; D: NA; V: TRBV12-3/TRBV12-4; size: few; CDR3: CASSIRDSNSPLHF; DNA: TGTGCCAGCAGTATCCGGGATTCCAATTCACCCCTCCACTTT
J: TRBJ1-1; D: NA; V: TRBV12-3/TRBV12-4; size: NA; CDR3: CASSHTGATEAFF; DNA: TGTGCCAGCAGCCACACCGGGGCCACTGAAGCTTTCTTT
J: TRBJ1-4; D: TRBD1; V: TRBV7-9; size: few; CDR3: CASSYTGTGPNEKLFF; DNA: TGTGCCAGCAGTTACACCGGGACAGGCCCTAATGAAAAACTGTTTTTT
J: TRBJ2-7; D: NA; V: TRBV3-1; size: NA; CDR3: CASSQPGGYSYEQYF; DNA: TGTGCCAGCAGCCAACCGGGCGGTTATTCCTACGAGCAGTACTTC
J: TRBJ2-2; D: NA; V: TRBV7-3; size: NA; CDR3: CASSSRQAANTGELFF; DNA: TGTGCCAGCAGCTCCCGACAGGCTGCGAACACCGGGGAGCTGTTTTTT
J: TRBJ1-1; D: NA; V: TRBV18; size: few; CDR3: CASSPISGGTMNTEAFF; DNA: TGTGCCAGCTCACCAATTTCGGGGGGAACGATGAACACTGAAGCTTTCTTT
J: TRBJ2-7; D: NA; V: TRBV4-2; size: NA; CDR3: CASSQHPGRFYEQYF; DNA: TGTGCCAGCAGCCAACACCCGGGACGCTTCTACGAGCAGTACTTC
J: TRBJ1-2; D: TRBD1; V: TRBV18; size: NA; CDR3: CASSPDRVFYGYTF; DNA: TGTGCCAGCTCACCAGACAGGGTGTTCTATGGCTACACCTTC
J: TRBJ2-2; D: TRBD1; V: TRBV6-2/TRBV6-3; size: few; CDR3: CGTGNTGELFF; DNA: TGTGGGACAGGGAACACCGGGGAGCTGTTTTTT
J: TRBJ2-5; D: NA; V: TRBV19; size: NA; CDR3: CASRDYQKETQYF; DNA: TGTGCCAGTAGGGACTACCAAAAAGAGACCCAGTACTTC
J: TRBJ2-3; D: NA; V: TRBV7-2; size: NA; CDR3: CASSLVFPSPDTQYF; DNA: TGTGCCAGCAGCTTAGTATTCCCTAGCCCAGATACGCAGTATTTT
J: TRBJ2-1; D: TRBD2; V: TRBV29-1; size: NA; CDR3: CSVLLAGFYNEQFF; DNA: TGCAGCGTTTTACTAGCGGGATTCTACAATGAGCAGTTCTTC
J: TRBJ2-2; D: NA; V: TRBV12-3/TRBV12-4; size: NA; CDR3: CASRAQGITGELFF; DNA: TGTGCCAGCAGAGCCCAGGGAATCACCGGGGAGCTGTTTTTT
J: TRBJ2-7; D: TRBD2; V: TRBV10-3; size: NA; CDR3: CAIRGLAGGLPYEQYF; DNA: TGTGCCATCAGGGGACTAGCGGGCGGCTTACCCTACGAGCAGTACTTC
J: TRBJ2-7; D: NA; V: TRBV20-1; size: few; CDR3: CSASDNYEQYF; DNA: TGCAGTGCTAGTGATAACTACGAGCAGTACTTC
J: TRBJ1-5; D: NA; V: TRBV12-3/TRBV12-4; size: few; CDR3: CASSLGTGYQYQHF; DNA: TGTGCCAGCAGTTTAGGGACCGGCTATCAGTACCAGCATTTT
J: TRBJ1-5; D: NA; V: TRBV28; size: few; CDR3: CASSLYGGGQPQHF; DNA: TGTGCCAGCAGTTTATACGGCGGGGGCCAGCCCCAGCATTTT
J: TRBJ1-1; D: NA; V: TRBV20-1; size: NA; CDR3: CSASRVSTEASF; DNA: TGCAGTGCTAGCAGGGTCAGCACTGAAGCTTCCTTT
J: TRBJ2-5; D: NA; V: TRBV5-1; size: NA; CDR3: CASSLGLNGETQYF; DNA: TGCGCCAGCAGCTTGGGTCTAAACGGGGAGACCCAGTACTTC
J: TRBJ2-5; D: NA; V: TRBV9; size: NA; CDR3: CASSVAVGEETQYF; DNA: TGTGCCAGCAGCGTAGCCGTAGGAGAAGAGACCCAGTACTTC
J: TRBJ2-5; D: NA; V: TRBV5-1; size: few; CDR3: CASSLGNTRQETQYF; DNA: TGCGCCAGCAGCTTGGGGAACACGAGACAAGAGACCCAGTACTTC
J: TRBJ2-3; D: NA; V: TRBV3-1; size: few; CDR3: CASSPTTEDTQYF; DNA: TGTGCCAGCAGCCCCACGACGGAGGATACGCAGTATTTT
J: TRBJ1-6; D: TRBD1; V: TRBV12-3/TRBV12-4; size: NA; CDR3: CASSQTGTYNSPLHF; DNA: TGTGCCAGCAGCCAGACAGGGACCTATAATTCACCCCTCCACTTT
J: TRBJ1-3; D: TRBD1; V: TRBV6-6; size: NA; CDR3: CASSYSNRGQDTIYF; DNA: TGTGCCAGCAGTTACTCCAACAGGGGGCAAGACACCATATATTTT
J: TRBJ1-5; D: NA; V: TRBV10-2; size: NA; CDR3: CASSLDRPTYQPQHF; DNA: TGCGCCAGCAGTTTAGACAGGCCTACATATCAGCCCCAGCATTTT
J: TRBJ2-2; D: NA; V: TRBV29-1; size: NA; CDR3: CSVSENTGELFF; DNA: TGCAGCGTTTCAGAGAACACCGGGGAGCTGTTTTTT
J: TRBJ1-3; D: NA; V: TRBV3-1; size: NA; CDR3: CASSQEGTIYF; DNA: TGTGCCAGCAGCCAAGAGGGCACCATATATTTT
J: TRBJ2-1; D: TRBD2; V: TRBV20-1; size: NA; CDR3: CSARDMSGGAGEQFF; DNA: TGCAGTGCTAGAGATATGAGCGGGGGGGCTGGTGAGCAGTTCTTC
J: TRBJ2-3; D: TRBD1; V: TRBV7-3; size: NA; CDR3: CASSIFPGQGNYTQYF; DNA: TGTGCCAGCAGCATCTTTCCGGGACAGGGAAATTATACGCAGTATTTT
J: TRBJ2-1; D: TRBD1; V: TRBV10-3; size: few; CDR3: CAVYRGNEQFF; DNA: TGTGCCGTCTACAGGGGCAATGAGCAGTTCTTC
J: TRBJ1-1; D: NA; V: TRBV4-1; size: few; CDR3: CASSQPVQGPKAEAFF; DNA: TGCGCCAGCAGCCAACCCGTTCAGGGGCCAAAGGCTGAAGCTTTCTTT
J: TRBJ1-4; D: NA; V: TRBV11-2; size: few; CDR3: CASSFTGLTNEKLFF; DNA: TGTGCCAGCAGCTTTACAGGGTTGACTAATGAAAAACTGTTTTTT
J: TRBJ1-1; D: TRBD1; V: TRBV24-1; size: few; CDR3: CATSETTGRGTEAFF; DNA: TGTGCCACCAGTGAAACGACAGGGAGAGGCACTGAAGCTTTCTTT
J: TRBJ1-1; D: NA; V: TRBV19; size: NA; CDR3: CASNPGQPGANTEAFF; DNA: TGTGCCAGTAACCCAGGACAGCCGGGAGCGAACACTGAAGCTTTCTTT
J: TRBJ2-4; D: TRBD1; V: TRBV12-3/TRBV12-4; size: NA; CDR3: CASSLGRDRKTFFKAKNIQYF; DNA: TGTGCCAGCAGTTTGGGCCGGGACAGGAAGACCTTTTTTAAAGCCAAAAACATTCAGTACTTC
J: TRBJ2-5; D: TRBD1; V: TRBV5-1; size: NA; CDR3: CASSLAGTGGAYQETQYF; DNA: TGCGCCAGCAGCTTGGCCGGGACAGGGGGCGCGTACCAAGAGACCCAGTACTTC
J: TRBJ1-5; D: NA; V: TRBV20-1; size: few; CDR3: CSARQDSNQPQHF; DNA: TGCAGTGCTAGACAGGATAGCAATCAGCCCCAGCATTTT
J: TRBJ2-3; D: NA; V: TRBV12-3/TRBV12-4; size: NA; CDR3: CASGRTDTQYF; DNA: TGTGCCAGCGGACGGACAGATACGCAGTATTTT
J: TRBJ2-7; D: NA; V: TRBV6-5; size: NA; CDR3: CASSYGVGSYEQYF; DNA: TGTGCCAGCAGTTACGGAGTAGGGTCCTACGAGCAGTACTTC
J: TRBJ2-1; D: TRBD2; V: TRBV20-1; size: NA; CDR3: CSAGLAGGLRNNEQFF; DNA: TGCAGTGCTGGACTAGCGGGGGGGCTAAGGAACAATGAGCAGTTCTTC
J: TRBJ1-4; D: NA; V: TRBV5-4; size: NA; CDR3: CASSTEGTRPEKLFF; DNA: TGTGCCAGCAGCACAGAAGGGACAAGACCTGAAAAACTGTTTTTT
J: TRBJ2-7; D: TRBD1; V: TRBV29-1; size: NA; CDR3: CSVRRQGNLNEQYF; DNA: TGCAGCGTGCGACGACAGGGCAACCTCAACGAGCAGTACTTC
J: TRBJ1-6; D: TRBD1; V: TRBV20-1; size: NA; CDR3: CSAGTGGSPLHF; DNA: TGCAGTGCAGGGACAGGGGGTTCACCCCTCCACTTT
J: TRBJ1-5; D: NA; V: TRBV4-1; size: few; CDR3: CASSQDGAGGQPQHF; DNA: TGCGCCAGCAGCCAAGATGGGGCCGGTGGTCAGCCCCAGCATTTT
J: TRBJ1-1; D: TRBD1; V: TRBV4-2; size: few; CDR3: CASSLRQGKWNTEAFF; DNA: TGTGCCAGCAGCCTACGACAGGGAAAATGGAACACTGAAGCTTTCTTT
J: TRBJ1-2; D: NA; V: TRBV29-1; size: few; CDR3: CSVVSHYGYTF; DNA: TGCAGCGTTGTAAGCCATTATGGCTACACCTTC
J: TRBJ2-7; D: NA; V: TRBV7-9; size: NA; CDR3: CASSFRQTPYEQYF; DNA: TGTGCCAGCAGCTTTAGGCAAACCCCCTACGAGCAGTACTTC
J: TRBJ1-3; D: NA; V: TRBV12-3/TRBV12-4; size: NA; CDR3: CASSFGGEGSGNTLYF; DNA: TGTGCCAGCAGTTTCGGGGGGGAAGGCTCTGGAAACACCTTATATTTT
J: TRBJ1-1; D: NA; V: TRBV7-9; size: few; CDR3: CASSSSKF; DNA: TGTGCCAGCAGCTCCTCTAAGTTT
J: TRBJ1-2; D: NA; V: TRBV10-3; size: NA; CDR3: CAISESGRNYGYTF; DNA: TGTGCCATCAGTGAGTCGGGACGGAACTATGGCTACACCTTC